What follows is one TCR beta chain and its context. Its antigen is not identified. This specimen belongs to a study of T cell responses to AZD1222 COVID-19 vaccine. Study conclusions and caveats: Recipients of two AZD1222 doses showed rising Spike-specific TCR breadth and depth. Most donors were white British, females outnumbered males, and clonal diversity was possibly underestimated.

Data came from immunoSEQ multiplex PCR; TCRdb stores just in-frame clones and leaves some out. This sample has some 110,000 clones, with more than 70% found just once. This CDR3 contains 13 residues. The germline CDR1 and CDR2 sequences are MNHEY and SMNVEV (reference sequence). After removal of 3 bases from V and 14 bases from J, the junction contained 9 bases not matched to a gene. The J gene is TRBJ2-1, the V gene TRBV27; 8 positions agree with TRBD2. This TCR was sampled from an adult who received the AZD1222 COVID-19 vaccine. The sample consisted of peripheral blood, taken 28 days after the second AZD1222 dose. The CDR3 DNA reads TGTGCCAGCAGTTTTTCAGCGGGAGCCATAAAGTTCTTC. Its protein product is CASSFSAGAIKFF.